This T cell receptor (beta chain) was documented in a study of shared clonotypes between healthy human individuals. Around 91 million PBMCs were counted before genomic DNA extraction. PBMC DNA, left unsorted, was sequenced on ten immunoSEQ deep assay plates. Some clones are missing from TCRdb's copy, which holds only in-frame ones; the method was immunoSEQ multiplex PCR. The sample contains about 480,000 clones, about 75% of which appear only once. The CDR3 has 14 amino acids. With 1 base removed from V and 8 bases from J, the gap between germline ends came to 11 bases. Germline CDR1 reads MGHDK; CDR2 reads SYGVNS.

Material for sequencing was PBMCs. The receptor was derived from a woman between 40 and 50 years old in good health. Some clones in this sample may be carry-over from other donors' samples. The chain joins TRBV25-1 to TRBJ1-4; D is possibly TRBD1 (6 bases). This CDR3 is CASSEWGQGEKLFF. In nucleotides, the CDR3 is TGTGCCAGCAGTGAATGGGGGCAGGGGGAAAAACTGTTTTTT.